This T cell receptor beta chain stems from a study of T cell clonality in common variable immunodeficiency. Method: immunoSEQ multiplex PCR; TCRdb's copy keeps in-frame clones and lacks some. The record shows roughly 5,000 clones for this sample, with no singletons present. Reduced serum IgG, IgA and/or IgM plus specific antibody deficiency defined CVID. Both groups were predominantly of Caucasian heritage. Germline CDR1 MNHNS, CDR2 SASEGT. CDR3 length: 15 residues. Trimming at V came to 2 bases and at J to 4 bases, leaving 3 bases not matched to a gene. This clone was detected many times. The antigen remains undetermined. The read comes to an end 3 residues before the CDR3 does, leaving the germline J gene to fill in the end. General observations from the study: Common variable immunodeficiency TCR beta sequences reportedly had fewer deletions and N-nucleotide insertions. Links between repertoire features and CVID complications were heterogeneity-limited. Compared with healthy controls, CVID subjects showed increased TCRbeta clonality, mostly in about a third.

The chain employs TRBV6-1 and TRBJ2-1; 9 bases agree with TRBD1. The origin of this receptor is a human donor with common variable immunodeficiency. Sequenced material: peripheral blood mononuclear cells. The CDR3 bases that were read are TGTGCCAGCAGTGAACAGGGACAGGGATACAATGAG. Translating gives CASSEQGQGYNE. The entire CDR3 protein reads CASSEQGQGYNEQFF.